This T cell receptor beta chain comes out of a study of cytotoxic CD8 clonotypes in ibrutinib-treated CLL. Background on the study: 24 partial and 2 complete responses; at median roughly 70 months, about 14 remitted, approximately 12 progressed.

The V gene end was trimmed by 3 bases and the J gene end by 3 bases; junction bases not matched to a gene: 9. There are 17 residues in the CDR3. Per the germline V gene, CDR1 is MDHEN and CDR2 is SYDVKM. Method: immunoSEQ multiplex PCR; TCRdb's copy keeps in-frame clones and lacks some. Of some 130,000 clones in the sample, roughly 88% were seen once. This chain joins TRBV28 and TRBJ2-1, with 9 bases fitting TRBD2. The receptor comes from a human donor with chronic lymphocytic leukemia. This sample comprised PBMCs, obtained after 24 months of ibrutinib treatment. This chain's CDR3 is CASSFGIAGVLYNEQFF. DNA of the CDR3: TGTGCCAGCAGTTTTGGGATAGCGGGGGTACTCTACAATGAGCAGTTCTTC.